The source of this T cell receptor (beta chain) is a study of cytomegalovirus exposure and HLA in healthy donors (dated by TCRdb to about 2017). At the level of the whole study: According to a later analysis, the roughly 130 validation repertoires were produced on the same platform as the approximately 620 repertoires of the first cohort. The study aimed to test whether cataloging public T cell receptors could reveal signatures of past pathogen exposure. Besides the first cohort of roughly 640 subjects, a separate validation cohort made up of 95 to 150 different subjects was used. To predict cytomegalovirus infection status, the study brought together high-throughput TCR immunosequencing, statistical association of individual TCRs with disease status, and machine learning. Overall study results and their limits: A later analysis lacked HLA typing for the validation cohort, so it scored co-occurrence in that cohort across all 110 or so repertoires. The authors suggested that the approach could potentially be extended to other disease states and immunological phenotypes. The classifier was reported to diagnose cytomegalovirus status with high specificity and sensitivity in both the original cohort and the validation cohort. A total of 150 or so TCR beta chains were listed by the study as associated with cytomegalovirus. In vitro tests confirmed that a few of the cytomegalovirus-associated TCR beta chains recognize cytomegalovirus antigens. Most TCR sequences were seen in very few donors, while some public TCRs were found in many individuals. In a later analysis, TCRs clustered in the first cohort were found to also tend to co-occur in the 110 or so validation repertoires, with approximately 95% of cluster scores above 0.

The donors were included in the validation cohort of 120 subjects, a group kept apart from the roughly 610-subject first cohort. The CDR3 runs 17 amino acids, cysteine and phenylalanine included. The kept DNA is CDR3 alone, 51 bases in frame from the first base. The germline V gene provides CDR1 SQVTM and CDR2 ANQGSEA. V is pruned by 0 bases and J by 2 bases, leaving 9 bases of the junction without a gene match. The library was produced with the immunoSEQ multiplex PCR assay. Per the source publication's procedure: A statistical classification framework was built to diagnose cytomegalovirus status from the catalog of TCR beta chain sequences. TCRdb took over this immuneACCESS table, retaining in-frame rearrangements with V and J assigned. Such tables are incomplete; in checked studies, under half of the missing clones stem from an unresolved V gene, and the remainder is unexplained. The DNA gave D and trimming, while V, J and clone size come from that table. The sample records 98,000 or so clones, around 95% of which are singletons. Of the sample, 0.67% falls within the top ten clones.

This clone was seen once. The target of this receptor is not known. No much larger clone is present one base from it, and per-base qualities are unavailable. This chain is built from TRBV29-1 and TRBJ2-1; TRBD2 aligns with 8 central bases. The sequence was collected from a woman in her late teens or twenties in good health and CMV-seronegative. Source material: PBMCs. Here is the DNA: TGCAGCGTTGAAGAAGGAGGACTAGCTAATCCCTACAATGAGCAGTTCTTC. Translated, it gives CSVEEGGLANPYNEQFF.